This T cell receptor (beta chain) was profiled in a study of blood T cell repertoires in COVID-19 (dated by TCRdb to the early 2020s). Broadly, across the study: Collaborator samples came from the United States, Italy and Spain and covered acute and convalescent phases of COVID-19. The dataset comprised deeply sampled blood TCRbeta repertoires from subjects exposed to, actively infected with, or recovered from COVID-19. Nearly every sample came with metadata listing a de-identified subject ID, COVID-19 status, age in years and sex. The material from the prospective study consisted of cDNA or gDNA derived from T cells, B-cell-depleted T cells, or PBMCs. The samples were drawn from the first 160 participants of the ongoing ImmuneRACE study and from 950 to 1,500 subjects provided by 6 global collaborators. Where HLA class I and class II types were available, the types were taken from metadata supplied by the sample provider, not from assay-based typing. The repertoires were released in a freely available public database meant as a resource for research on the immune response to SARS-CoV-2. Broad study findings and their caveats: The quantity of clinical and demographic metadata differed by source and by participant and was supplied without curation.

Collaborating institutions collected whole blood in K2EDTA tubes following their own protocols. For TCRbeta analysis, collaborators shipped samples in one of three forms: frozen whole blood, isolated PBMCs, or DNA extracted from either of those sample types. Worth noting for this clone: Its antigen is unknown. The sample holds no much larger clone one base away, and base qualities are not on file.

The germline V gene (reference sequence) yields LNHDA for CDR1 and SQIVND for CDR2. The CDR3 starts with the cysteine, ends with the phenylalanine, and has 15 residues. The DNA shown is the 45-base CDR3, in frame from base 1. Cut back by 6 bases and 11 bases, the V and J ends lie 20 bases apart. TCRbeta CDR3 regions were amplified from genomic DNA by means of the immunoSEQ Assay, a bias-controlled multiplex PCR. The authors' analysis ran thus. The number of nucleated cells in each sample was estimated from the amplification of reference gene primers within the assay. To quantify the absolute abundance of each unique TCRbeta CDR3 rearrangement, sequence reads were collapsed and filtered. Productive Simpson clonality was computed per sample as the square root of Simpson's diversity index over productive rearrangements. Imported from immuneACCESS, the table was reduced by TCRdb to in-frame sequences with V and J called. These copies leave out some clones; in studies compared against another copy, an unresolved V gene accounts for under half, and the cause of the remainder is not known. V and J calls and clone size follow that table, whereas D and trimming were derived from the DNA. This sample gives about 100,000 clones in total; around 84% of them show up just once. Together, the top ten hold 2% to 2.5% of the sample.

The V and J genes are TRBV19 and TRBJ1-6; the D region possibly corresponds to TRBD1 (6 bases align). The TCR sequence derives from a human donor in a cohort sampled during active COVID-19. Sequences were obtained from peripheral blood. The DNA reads TGTGCCAGTAGGGCCCTGACAGGCCCTTGGGCACCCCTCCACTTT. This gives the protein CASRALTGPWAPLHF.